These 18 T cell receptor beta chains were all obtained from the same sample, sequenced in a study of blood T cell repertoires in COVID-19. TCRdb's table, derived via immunoSEQ multiplex PCR, lists solely in-frame clones and lacks some. The table lists roughly 350,000 clones, around 87% of them singletons. The sample comprised peripheral blood. The receptors come from a woman aged 50 to 65 with active or convalescent COVID-19.

The chain recombines TRBV6-5 with TRBJ1-2; 10 bases match TRBD1. CDR3 length: 14 amino acids. V lost 4 bases to trimming and J lost 3 bases; unmatched junction nucleotides: 2. Germline V CDR1 and CDR2: MNHEY, SVGAGI. Here the CDR3 reads CASSSDRGHYGYTF. The CDR3 nucleotides read TGTGCCAGCAGTTCAGACAGGGGGCACTATGGCTACACCTTC.

This clone was detected only a few times. V and J are TRBV28 and TRBJ1-6, with TRBD1 matching over 10 bases. Germline loops: CDR1 MDHEN, CDR2 SYDVKM. The V and J ends lost 5 bases and 7 bases, in that order; junction bases with no gene match: 5. CDR3 length: 15 amino acids. The CDR3 protein is CASSKGQGGNSPLHF. The DNA for the CDR3 is TGTGCCAGCAGTAAAGGACAGGGGGGCAATTCACCCCTCCACTTT.

This clone was picked up one time. This chain joins TRBV5-5 and TRBJ2-7; TRBD1 aligns across 8 bases. This CDR3 has 15 residues. Germline values: CDR1 SGHKS, CDR2 YYEKEE (reference sequence). V was clipped by 2 bases and J by 4 bases; unmatched bases: 8. This chain's CDR3 is CASSLYQGAEYEQYF. As DNA, the CDR3 is TGTGCCAGCAGCTTATATCAGGGGGCGGAGTACGAGCAGTACTTC. Full variable domain (remainder filled in from reference TRBV5-5 and TRBJ2-7): DAGVTQSPTHLIKTRGQQVTLRCSPISGHKSVSWYQQVLGQGPQFIFQYYEKEERGRGNFPDRFSARQFPNYSSELNVNALLLGDSALYLCASSLYQGAEYEQYFGPGTRLTVT.

V and J are TRBV2 and TRBJ2-1, with D possibly TRBD2 on 5 matching bases. CDR1 is SNHLY, CDR2 FYNNEI, per germline. The ends were cut back, 3 bases at V and 5 bases at J, with 8 bases in the middle. The CDR3 consists of 13 residues. CDR3 amino acids: CASSDGRDNEQFF. DNA for the CDR3: TGTGCCAGCAGTGATGGGCGGGACAATGAGCAGTTCTTC.

The V and J genes are TRBV6-2 or TRBV6-3 and TRBJ1-1, with D hard to call. Germline V CDR1 and CDR2: MNHEY, SVGEGT. This CDR3 region has 14 residues. The ends were cut back, 2 bases at V and 0 bases at J, with 7 bases in the middle. The CDR3 DNA follows: TGTGCCAGCAGTTACCGGGTAATGAACACTGAAGCTTTCTTT. Protein product: CASSYRVMNTEAFF.

The chain links TRBV14 to TRBJ1-2; perhaps TRBD1 as D (6 bases). V gave up 8 bases and J gave up 3 bases, with 13 bases separating them. The germline CDR1 and CDR2 sequences are SGHDN and FVKESK. The CDR3 spans 13 residues. CDR3 nucleotide sequence: TGTGCCAGCGAGACACAGGGTTACTATGGCTACACCTTC. Protein sequence: CASETQGYYGYTF.

The chain joins TRBV3-1 (or the pseudogene TRBV3-2) to TRBJ2-2; possibly TRBD2 for D (6 bases). The V gene lost 2 bases and the J gene lost 6 bases, with 10 bases spanning the gap. The V gene's germline CDR1 is LGHDT and CDR2 YNNKEL (reference sequence). CDR3 length: 14 amino acids. In DNA form, the CDR3 reads TGTGCCAGCAGCCAATCGGACTATGCCGGGGAGCTGTTTTTT. It codes for CASSQSDYAGELFF.

The chain is built from TRBV27 and TRBJ1-5; D is unclear. The germline V gene encodes CDR1 MNHEY and CDR2 SMNVEV (reference sequence). Trimming took 5 bases from V and 5 from J, leaving 10 bases between them. This CDR3 is built from 13 residues. The CDR3 sequence is CASSPSLYQPQHF. CDR3 DNA: TGTGCCAGCAGTCCCTCCTTGTATCAGCCCCAGCATTTT.

This clone was observed a single time. This chain uses TRBV7-2 with TRBJ2-7; a possible D gene is TRBD2 (7 bases). Trimming removed 2 bases at V and 4 bases at J, with 15 bases between. The CDR3 contains 15 residues. Germline CDR1 is SGHTA and CDR2 is FQGNSA. CDR3 in amino acids: CASSLKGGAQYEQYF. DNA of the CDR3: TGTGCCAGCAGCTTAAAGGGGGGGGCCCAATACGAGCAGTACTTC.

A few counts support this clone. The V call is TRBV28, the J call TRBJ1-2; unclear D gene. CDR3 size: 14 residues. V was trimmed by 3 bases and J by 4 bases, leaving 12 bases between them. CDR1 is MDHEN, CDR2 SYDVKM, per germline. CDR3 region: CASSFEGEFYGYTF. For the CDR3, the DNA is TGTGCCAGCAGTTTTGAGGGAGAGTTCTATGGCTACACCTTC.

In regard to this clone: Other DNA variants within this sample encode the same CDR3. The CDR3 DNA sequence: TGTGCCAGCTCACCGGACAGCTACGAGCAGTACTTC. It is translated as CASSPDSYEQYF. The V and J genes are TRBV18 and TRBJ2-7, with a weak D call TRBD1 (6 bases). Trimming pared 3 bases from V and 3 bases from J, leaving 6 bases between. Germline loops: CDR1 KGHSH, CDR2 LQKENI. The CDR3 has 12 residues.

The chain carries TRBV3-1 (or the pseudogene TRBV3-2) and TRBJ2-2; 8 nucleotides agree with TRBD2. Germline V gene lookup returns CDR1 LGHDT and CDR2 YNNKEL (reference sequence). V shed 5 bases and J 0 bases; nucleotides not matched to a gene: 5. The CDR3 sequence is 16 residues long. The CDR3 spells CASSSRTSTNTGELFF. DNA for the CDR3: TGTGCCAGCAGCTCCCGGACTAGCACGAACACCGGGGAGCTGTTTTTT.

About this clone itself: Other DNA sequences of this sample code for an identical CDR3. V and J are TRBV7-8 and TRBJ1-2; 7 nucleotides align to TRBD1. Germline assignment: CDR1 SGHVS and CDR2 FQNEAQ. This CDR3 contains 15 residues. V was clipped by 0 bases and J by 3 bases; unmatched bases: 4. CDR3 sequence (DNA): TGTGCCAGCAGCTTAGCCCCCACAGGGGACTATGGCTACACCTTC. Its translation is CASSLAPTGDYGYTF. The complete variable domain, with remaining parts taken from reference TRBV7-8 and TRBJ1-2, reads GAGVSQSPRYKVAKRGQDVALRCDPISGHVSLFWYQQALGQGPEFLTYFQNEAQLDKSGLPSDRFFAERPEGSVSTLKIQRTQQEDSAVYLCASSLAPTGDYGYTFGSGTRLTVV.

The chain carries TRBV7-3 and TRBJ2-6, with a weak D call TRBD2 (5 bases). Germline CDR1 and CDR2: SGHTA and FQGTGA. This CDR3 contains 16 residues. V lost 5 bases and J lost 0, with 11 bases in between. This chain's CDR3 is CASSPNGVSGANVLTF. The CDR3 nucleotides read TGTGCCAGCAGCCCTAACGGGGTCTCTGGGGCCAACGTCCTGACTTTC.

The genes are TRBV19 and TRBJ1-2; 9 bases line up with TRBD1. CDR3 length: 15 amino acids. The junction had 6 bases not matched to a gene; V was cut back by 4 bases and J by 3 bases. CDR1 is LNHDA, CDR2 SQIVND, per germline (reference sequence). The CDR3 DNA is TGTGCCAGTAGTACCCTACAGGGGGCGGACTATGGCTACACCTTC. Protein sequence: CASSTLQGADYGYTF.

V is TRBV5-8 and J is TRBJ1-5, with D perhaps TRBD1 (5 bases). This CDR3 has 17 residues. The V gene lost 0 bases and the J gene lost 0 bases, with 13 bases spanning the gap. From germline, CDR1 is SGHTS and CDR2 YDEGEE. The CDR3 protein is CASSLGDSGYSNQPQHF. For the CDR3, the DNA is TGTGCCAGCAGCTTGGGAGACAGTGGATATAGCAATCAGCCCCAGCATTTT.

J is TRBJ1-3 and V is TRBV9; 10 bases agree with TRBD1. Trimming at V came to 3 bases and at J to 1 base, leaving 10 bases not matched to a gene. The CDR3 sequence is 18 residues long. Germline loops: CDR1 SGDLS, CDR2 YYNGEE. The CDR3 sequence: CASSASRGGQGSGNTIYF. The CDR3 region has the DNA TGTGCCAGCAGCGCCAGTAGAGGGGGACAGGGGTCTGGAAACACCATATATTTT.

This clone was seen a single time. The chain couples TRBV6-2 or TRBV6-3 to TRBJ2-3; weak D call: TRBD2 (6 bases). Deletions cut 4 bases from V and 1 base from J, with 15 bases between. This CDR3 contains 16 residues. Germline assignment: CDR1 MNHEY and CDR2 SVGEGT. The CDR3 loop reads CASSSPLARGTDTQYF. The CDR3, as DNA: TGTGCCAGCAGTTCCCCCCTAGCGCGCGGCACAGATACGCAGTATTTT.